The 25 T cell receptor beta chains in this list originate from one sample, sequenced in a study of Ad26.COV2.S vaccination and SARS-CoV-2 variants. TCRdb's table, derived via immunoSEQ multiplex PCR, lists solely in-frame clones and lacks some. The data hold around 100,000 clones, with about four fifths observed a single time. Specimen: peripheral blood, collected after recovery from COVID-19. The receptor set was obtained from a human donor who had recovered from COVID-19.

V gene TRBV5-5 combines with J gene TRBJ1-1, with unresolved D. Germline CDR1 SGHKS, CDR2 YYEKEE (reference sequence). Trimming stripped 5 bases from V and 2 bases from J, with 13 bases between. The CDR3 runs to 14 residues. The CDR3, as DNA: TGTGCCAGCAGTTCTGGAGGCAGTAACACTGAAGCTTTCTTT. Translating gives CASSSGGSNTEAFF.

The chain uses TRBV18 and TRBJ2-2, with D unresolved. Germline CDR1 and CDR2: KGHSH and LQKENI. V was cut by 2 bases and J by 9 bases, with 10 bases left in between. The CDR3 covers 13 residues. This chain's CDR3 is CASSPNTERELFF. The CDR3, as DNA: TGTGCCAGCTCACCAAATACAGAGAGGGAGCTGTTTTTT.

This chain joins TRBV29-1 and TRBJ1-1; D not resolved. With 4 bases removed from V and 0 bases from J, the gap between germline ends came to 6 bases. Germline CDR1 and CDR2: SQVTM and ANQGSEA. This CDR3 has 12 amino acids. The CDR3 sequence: CSVGRLNTEAFF. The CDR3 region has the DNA TGCAGCGTTGGACGGTTGAACACTGAAGCTTTCTTT.

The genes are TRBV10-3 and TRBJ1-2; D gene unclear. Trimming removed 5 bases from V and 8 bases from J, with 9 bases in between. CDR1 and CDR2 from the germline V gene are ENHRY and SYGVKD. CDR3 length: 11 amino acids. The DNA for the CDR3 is TGTGCCATCAGTTTTCAAGGAGGCTACACCTTC. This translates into CAISFQGGYTF.

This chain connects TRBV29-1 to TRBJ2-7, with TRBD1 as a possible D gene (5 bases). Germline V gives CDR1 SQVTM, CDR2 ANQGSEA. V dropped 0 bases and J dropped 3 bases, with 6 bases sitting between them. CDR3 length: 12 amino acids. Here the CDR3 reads CSVEEGVYEQYF. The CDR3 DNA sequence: TGCAGCGTTGAAGAAGGGGTCTACGAGCAGTACTTC.

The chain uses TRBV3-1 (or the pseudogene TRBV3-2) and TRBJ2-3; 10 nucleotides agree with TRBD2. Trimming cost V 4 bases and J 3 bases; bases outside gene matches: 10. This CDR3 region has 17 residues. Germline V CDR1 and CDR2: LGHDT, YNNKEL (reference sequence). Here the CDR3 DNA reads TGTGCCAGCAGCCTCGGACTAGCGGAAAGAGGGACAGATACGCAGTATTTT. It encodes CASSLGLAERGTDTQYF.

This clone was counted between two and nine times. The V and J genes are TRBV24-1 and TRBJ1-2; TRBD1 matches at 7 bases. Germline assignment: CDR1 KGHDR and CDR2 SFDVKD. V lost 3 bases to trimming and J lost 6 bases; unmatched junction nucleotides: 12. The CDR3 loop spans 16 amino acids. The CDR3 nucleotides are TGTGCCACCAGTGATGGTAGAAGGGGGCGGCCCAATGGCTACACCTTC. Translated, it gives CATSDGRRGRPNGYTF.

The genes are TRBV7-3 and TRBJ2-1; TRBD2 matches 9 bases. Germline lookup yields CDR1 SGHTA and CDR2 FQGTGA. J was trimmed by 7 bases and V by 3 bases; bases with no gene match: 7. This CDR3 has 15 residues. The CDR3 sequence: CASSLAGGPGNEQFF. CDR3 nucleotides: TGTGCCAGCAGCTTGGCGGGAGGGCCGGGGAATGAGCAGTTCTTC.

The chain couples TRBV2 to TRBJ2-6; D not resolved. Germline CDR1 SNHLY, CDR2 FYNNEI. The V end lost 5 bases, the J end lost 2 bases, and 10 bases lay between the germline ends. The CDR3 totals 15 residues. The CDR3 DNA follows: TGTGCCAGCAGTTCATCAGGCACTGGGGCCAACGTCCTGACTTTC. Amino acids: CASSSSGTGANVLTF.

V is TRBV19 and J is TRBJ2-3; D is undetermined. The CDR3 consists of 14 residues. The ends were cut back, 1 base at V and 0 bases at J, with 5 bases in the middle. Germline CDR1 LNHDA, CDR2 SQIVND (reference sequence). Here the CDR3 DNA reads TGTGCCAGTAGTATAGGTCCTAGCACAGATACGCAGTATTTT. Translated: CASSIGPSTDTQYF.

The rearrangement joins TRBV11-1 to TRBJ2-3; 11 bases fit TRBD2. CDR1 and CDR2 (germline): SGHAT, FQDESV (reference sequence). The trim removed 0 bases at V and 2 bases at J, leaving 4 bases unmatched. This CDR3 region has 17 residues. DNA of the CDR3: TGTGCCAGCAGCTTAGCCCGACTAGCGGGAAACACAGATACGCAGTATTTT. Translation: CASSLARLAGNTDTQYF. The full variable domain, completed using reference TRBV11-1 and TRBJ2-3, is EAEVAQSPRYKITEKSQAVAFWCDPISGHATLYWYRQILGQGPELLVQFQDESVVDDSQLPKDRFSAERLKGVDSTLKIQPAELGDSAMYLCASSLARLAGNTDTQYFGPGTRLTVL.

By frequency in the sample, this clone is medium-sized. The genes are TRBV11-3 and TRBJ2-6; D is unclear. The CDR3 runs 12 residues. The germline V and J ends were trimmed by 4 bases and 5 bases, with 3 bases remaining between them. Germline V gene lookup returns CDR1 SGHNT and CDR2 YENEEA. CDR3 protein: CASSSWANVLTF. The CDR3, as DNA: TGTGCCAGCAGCTCCTGGGCCAACGTCCTGACTTTC.

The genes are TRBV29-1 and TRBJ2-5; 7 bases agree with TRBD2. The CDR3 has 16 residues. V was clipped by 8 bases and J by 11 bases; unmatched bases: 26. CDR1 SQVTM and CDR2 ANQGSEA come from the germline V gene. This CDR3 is CSSPRGEGFGGGVQYF. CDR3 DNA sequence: TGCAGCTCCCCGAGGGGTGAGGGCTTTGGCGGGGGAGTTCAGTACTTC.

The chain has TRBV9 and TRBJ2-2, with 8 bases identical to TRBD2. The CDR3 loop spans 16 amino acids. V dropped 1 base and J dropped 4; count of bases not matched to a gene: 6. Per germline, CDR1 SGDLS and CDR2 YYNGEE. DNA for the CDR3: TGTGCCAGCAGCGTATTTGCGGGAGGTTCCACCGGGGAGCTGTTTTTT. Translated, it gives CASSVFAGGSTGELFF. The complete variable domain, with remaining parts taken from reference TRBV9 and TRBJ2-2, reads DSGVTQTPKHLITATGQRVTLRCSPRSGDLSVYWYQQSLDQGLQFLIQYYNGEERAKGNILERFSAQQFPDLHSELNLSSLELGDSALYFCASSVFAGGSTGELFFGEGSRLTVL.

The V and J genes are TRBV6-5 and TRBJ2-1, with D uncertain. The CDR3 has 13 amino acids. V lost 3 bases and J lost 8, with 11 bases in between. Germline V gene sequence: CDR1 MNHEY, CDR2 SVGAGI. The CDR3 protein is CASSYSRSDEQFF. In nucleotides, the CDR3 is TGTGCCAGCAGTTATTCGCGGAGCGATGAGCAGTTCTTC.

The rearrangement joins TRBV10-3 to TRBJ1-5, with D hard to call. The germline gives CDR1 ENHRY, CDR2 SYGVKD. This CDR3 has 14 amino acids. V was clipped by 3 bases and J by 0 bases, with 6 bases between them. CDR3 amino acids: CAISEGFSNQPQHF. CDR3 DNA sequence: TGTGCCATCAGTGAAGGGTTTAGCAATCAGCCCCAGCATTTT.

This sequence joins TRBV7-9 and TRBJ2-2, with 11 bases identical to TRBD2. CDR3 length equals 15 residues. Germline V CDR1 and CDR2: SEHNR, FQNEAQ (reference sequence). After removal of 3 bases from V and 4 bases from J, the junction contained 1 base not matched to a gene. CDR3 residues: CASSLGLAATGELFF. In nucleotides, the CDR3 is TGTGCCAGCAGCTTGGGACTAGCGGCCACCGGGGAGCTGTTTTTT.

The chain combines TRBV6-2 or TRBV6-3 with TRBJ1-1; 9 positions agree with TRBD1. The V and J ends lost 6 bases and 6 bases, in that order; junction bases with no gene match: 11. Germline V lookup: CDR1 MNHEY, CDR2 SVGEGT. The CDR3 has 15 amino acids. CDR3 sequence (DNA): TGTGCCAGCAGCCATCACCGGGACAGGGTTCCTGAAGCTTTCTTT. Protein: CASSHHRDRVPEAFF.

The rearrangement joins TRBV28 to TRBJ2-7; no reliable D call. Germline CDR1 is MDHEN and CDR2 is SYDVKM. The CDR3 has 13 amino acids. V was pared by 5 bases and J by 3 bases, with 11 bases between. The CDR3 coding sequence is TGTGCCAGCAGTCTATCCAAATACTACGAGCAGTACTTC. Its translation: CASSLSKYYEQYF.

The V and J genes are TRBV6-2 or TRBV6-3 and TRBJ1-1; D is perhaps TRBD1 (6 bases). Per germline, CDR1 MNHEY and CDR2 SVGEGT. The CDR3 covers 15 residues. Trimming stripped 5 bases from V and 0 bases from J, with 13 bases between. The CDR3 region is CASSTIGQMNTEAFF. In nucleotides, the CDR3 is TGTGCCAGCAGTACAATTGGACAGATGAACACTGAAGCTTTCTTT.

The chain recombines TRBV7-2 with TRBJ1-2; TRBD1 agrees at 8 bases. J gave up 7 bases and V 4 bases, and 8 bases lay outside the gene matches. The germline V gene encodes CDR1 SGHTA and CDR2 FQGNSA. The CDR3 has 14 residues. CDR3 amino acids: CASSSQGAVSGYTF. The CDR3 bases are TGTGCCAGCAGCTCGCAGGGGGCCGTAAGTGGCTACACCTTC.

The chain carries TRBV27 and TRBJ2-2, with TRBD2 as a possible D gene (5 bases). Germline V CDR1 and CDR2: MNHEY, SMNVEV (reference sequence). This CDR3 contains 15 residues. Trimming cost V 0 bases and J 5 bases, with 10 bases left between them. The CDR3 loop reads CASSLSSSGTGELFF. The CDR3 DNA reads TGTGCCAGCAGTTTATCGAGTTCGGGAACCGGGGAGCTGTTTTTT.

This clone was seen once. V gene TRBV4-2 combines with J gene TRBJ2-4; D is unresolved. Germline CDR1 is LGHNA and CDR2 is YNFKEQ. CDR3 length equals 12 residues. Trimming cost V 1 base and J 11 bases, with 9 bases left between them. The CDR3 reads CASSQAEGVQYF. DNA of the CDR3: TGTGCCAGCAGCCAAGCGGAAGGAGTTCAGTACTTC.

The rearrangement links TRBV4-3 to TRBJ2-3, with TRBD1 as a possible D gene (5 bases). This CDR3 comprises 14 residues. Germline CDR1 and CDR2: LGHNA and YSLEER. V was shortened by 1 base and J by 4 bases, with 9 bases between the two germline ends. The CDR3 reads CASSQVVRADTQYF. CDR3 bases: TGCGCCAGCAGCCAAGTTGTCAGGGCAGATACGCAGTATTTT.

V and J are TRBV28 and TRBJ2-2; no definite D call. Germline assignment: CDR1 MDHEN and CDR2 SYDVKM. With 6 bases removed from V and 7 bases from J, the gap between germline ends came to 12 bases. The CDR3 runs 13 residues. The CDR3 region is CASSPTPFGELFF. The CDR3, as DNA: TGTGCCAGCAGCCCCACTCCTTTCGGGGAGCTGTTTTTT.